One sample yielded the 27 T cell receptor beta chains listed below, sequenced in a study of shared clonotypes between healthy human individuals (TCRdb year 2020). Receptors were amplified or captured by the immunoSEQ multiplex PCR assay. As stored in TCRdb, this immuneACCESS dataset retains in-frame rearrangements with V and J assigned. A fraction of the clones does not appear; measured against another copy, unresolved V genes explain less than half of the discrepancy, and the remainder lacks a known reason. The sample profile shows around 100,000 clones; 65% to 75% of them were found once. The top ten clonotypes cover about 25% of the sample. The specimen was memory CD8+ T cells sorted from blood. The label giving this sample's cell subset or site can be read as: CD45RO+ cells pooled with CCR7-negative TemRA cells. These receptors were collected from a woman aged 30 to 39 in good health.

This chain connects TRBV10-3 to TRBJ2-3, with D unclear. The V gene lost 11 bases and the J gene lost 5 bases, with 23 bases spanning the gap. Germline V gene data show CDR1 as ENHRY and CDR2 as SYGVKD. The CDR3 is 15 amino acids. CDR3 coding DNA: TGTGCCGCATCCAGTGGCGCCTCGGCGGTAGATACGCAGTATTTT. It codes for CAASSGASAVDTQYF.

The J gene is TRBJ2-4, the V gene TRBV18; 8 bases match TRBD1. Germline V gene lookup returns CDR1 KGHSH and CDR2 LQKENI. V lost 5 bases and J lost 8; bases outside the gene matches: 2. The CDR3 contains 12 residues. CDR3 DNA: TGTGCCAGCTCAGAACAGGGGGACATTCAGTACTTC. Translated: CASSEQGDIQYF.

This chain connects TRBV11-1 to TRBJ2-1; no definite D call. Germline V gene data show CDR1 as SGHAT and CDR2 as FQDESV (reference sequence). The CDR3 is made up of 14 amino acids. Trimming removed 8 bases at V and 7 bases at J, with 18 bases between. DNA of the CDR3: TGTGCCAGCCTCTGGGCAACCCAGGTAAATGAGCAGTTCTTC. Residues: CASLWATQVNEQFF.

The V call is TRBV7-6, the J call TRBJ2-1; D is unresolved. The V and J ends lost 0 bases and 6 bases respectively, with 12 bases between them. The CDR3 is 15 residues long. Germline assignment: CDR1 SGHVS and CDR2 FNYEAQ. The CDR3 loop reads CASSLAIVATNEQFF. The CDR3 nucleotides read TGTGCCAGCAGCTTAGCAATCGTCGCAACCAATGAGCAGTTCTTC.

Notes on this clone: Other DNA sequences in the sample encode the same CDR3. This CDR3 is CASSVAWGTGELFF. The DNA for the CDR3 is TGTGCCAGCAGCGTAGCTTGGGGGACCGGGGAGCTGTTTTTT. This chain links TRBV9 with TRBJ2-2; D assignment may be TRBD1 or TRBD2 (5 bases each). CDR3 length equals 14 residues. The germline V and J ends were trimmed by 0 bases and 5 bases, with 8 bases remaining between them. Germline V CDR1 and CDR2: SGDLS, YYNGEE.

The CDR3 DNA reads as TGTGCCAGCAGCCCTGACAGGGAATCGCGGCCCCAGCATTTT. Translated, it gives CASSPDRESRPQHF. This chain links TRBV11-3 with TRBJ1-5; 7 nucleotides line up with TRBD1. This CDR3 region has 14 residues. Germline assignment: CDR1 SGHNT and CDR2 YENEEA. With V trimmed by 5 bases and J by 9 bases, 10 bases remained unmatched. The variable domain in full, completed from reference TRBV11-3 and TRBJ1-5, reads EAGVVQSPRYKIIEKKQPVAFWCNPISGHNTLYWYLQNLGQGPELLIRYENEEAVDDSQLPKDRFSAERLKGVDSTLKIQPAELGDSAVYLCASSPDRESRPQHFGDGTRLSIL.

Turning to this clone: The same CDR3 also results from other DNA sequences found in this sample. V is TRBV28 and J is TRBJ1-3, with TRBD1 matching 7 bases. J lost 3 bases, V lost 4 bases, and 6 bases had no gene match. Looked up from germline, CDR1 is MDHEN and CDR2 is SYDVKM. This CDR3 is 15 amino acids long. The CDR3 DNA sequence: TGTGCCAGCAGTTCAGGGCAGGGGGATGGAAACACCATATATTTT. Amino acid sequence: CASSSGQGDGNTIYF.

The rearrangement joins TRBV7-9 to TRBJ2-3; 9 nucleotides agree with TRBD2. Germline CDR1 SEHNR, CDR2 FQNEAQ (reference sequence). Trimming at V came to 1 base and at J to 5 bases, leaving 4 bases not matched to a gene. The CDR3 is made up of 15 amino acids. CDR3 bases: TGTGCCAGCAGCTTAGGGACTAGCGTTGAAGATACGCAGTATTTT. It yields the protein CASSLGTSVEDTQYF.

The CDR3 sequence is CASSQEAGGNTQYF. CDR3 sequence (DNA): TGTGCCAGCAGCCAAGAGGCAGGGGGCAATACGCAGTATTTT. The chain recombines TRBV4-2 with TRBJ2-3, with 8 bases matching TRBD1. Germline trimming cut 0 bases from V and 7 bases from J; bases unmatched to any gene: 3. Looked up from germline, CDR1 is LGHNA and CDR2 is YNFKEQ. This CDR3 region has 14 residues.

This clone was recorded only once. This sequence joins TRBV6-1 and TRBJ2-5; D gene uncertain. The CDR3 consists of 15 residues. The germline CDR1 and CDR2 sequences are MNHNS and SASEGT. Trimming cost V 6 bases and J 1 base, with 15 bases left between them. CDR3 sequence: CASRLDGLSQETQYF. CDR3 in DNA: TGTGCCAGCAGACTGGACGGCCTGTCCCAAGAGACCCAGTACTTC.

The chain is built from TRBV30 and TRBJ1-1; D call uncertain. Germline V gives CDR1 GTSNPN, CDR2 SVGIG (reference sequence). This CDR3 has 13 amino acids. V lost 1 base and J lost 8, with 14 bases in between. The CDR3 bases are TGTGCCTGGAGTGCCTCTGGGCCGTCGGAAGCTTTCTTT. Its translation is CAWSASGPSEAFF.

This sequence joins TRBV5-5 and TRBJ2-7; D might be TRBD1 (6 bases). Looked up from germline, CDR1 is SGHKS and CDR2 is YYEKEE (reference sequence). The CDR3 is 16 residues long. Trimming shortened V by 5 bases and J by 4 bases, and 22 bases separated the two germline ends. The CDR3 bases are TGTGCCAGCAGACCCGGGACACCTACTCCTTATTACGAGCAGTACTTC. This encodes CASRPGTPTPYYEQYF.

The chain links TRBV7-6 to TRBJ1-3, with TRBD1 as a possible D gene (6 bases). This CDR3 is built from 14 residues. Germline CDR1 reads SGHVS; CDR2 reads FNYEAQ. Trimming cost V 5 bases and J 3 bases, with 11 bases left between them. In DNA form, the CDR3 reads TGTGCCAGCAGCGCCGCAGGGGTTGGAAACACCATATATTTT. It specifies CASSAAGVGNTIYF.

This clone was picked up a small number of times. The chain has TRBV25-1 and TRBJ2-4; tentatively, D is TRBD1 (7 bases). This CDR3 has 14 residues. Trimming pared 3 bases from V and 8 bases from J, leaving 14 bases between. CDR1 and CDR2 (germline): MGHDK, SYGVNS. DNA of the CDR3: TGTGCCAGCAGTGATCCTGACAGGGAGGACATTCAGTACTTC. It specifies CASSDPDREDIQYF.

The rearrangement joins TRBV7-8 to TRBJ1-2; no reliable D call. The CDR3 length is 15 residues. The germline CDR1 and CDR2 sequences are SGHVS and FQNEAQ. The V end lost 5 bases, the J end lost 0 bases, and 13 bases lay between the germline ends. CDR3 sequence (DNA): TGTGCCAGCAGCGTAGGGTCGGGAGCTAACTATGGCTACACCTTC. Protein product: CASSVGSGANYGYTF.

Many counts were recorded for this clone. For the CDR3, the DNA is TGCGCCAGCAGCCAAGAAGGAGATCCGTTTTTT. It codes for CASSQEGDPFF. V and J are TRBV4-1 and TRBJ1-4; D unresolved. The CDR3 totals 11 residues. Trimming left V 0 bases short and J 16 bases short, with 9 bases between. Germline-derived CDR1 and CDR2 are MGHRA and YSYEKL.

Remarks on this clone: A much larger clone is a single base away; this may be a read error. The chain joins TRBV27 to TRBJ2-7; D not resolved. V gave up 2 bases and J gave up 0 bases, with 5 bases separating them. CDR1 MNHEY and CDR2 SMNVEV come from the germline V gene (reference sequence). The CDR3 has 13 amino acids. This CDR3 is CASSLHISYEQYF. As DNA, the CDR3 is TGTGCCAGCAGTTTACACATCTCCTACGAGCAGTACTTC.

The J gene is TRBJ2-1, the V gene TRBV19, with D perhaps assigned TRBD1 or TRBD2 (5 bases each). The CDR3 contains 17 residues. Germline CDR1 and CDR2: LNHDA and SQIVND (reference sequence). The V gene lost 5 bases and the J gene lost 0 bases, with 17 bases spanning the gap. The CDR3 DNA reads as TGTGCCAGTAGTTTGACGGGACCTTTGAGCTCCTACAATGAGCAGTTCTTC. It encodes CASSLTGPLSSYNEQFF.

This clone appeared a few times. In the same sample, other DNA sequences code for this CDR3. The gene calls are TRBV9 and TRBJ1-3; D is ambiguous. The ends were cut back, 0 bases at V and 0 bases at J, with 7 bases in the middle. The CDR3 has 15 residues. Germline-derived CDR1 and CDR2 are SGDLS and YYNGEE. The CDR3 is CASSVAWGSGNTIYF. The CDR3 DNA is TGTGCCAGCAGCGTAGCTTGGGGCTCTGGAAACACCATATATTTT.

The chain has TRBV6-5 and TRBJ2-7; D is perhaps TRBD1 (5 bases). Germline V gene data show CDR1 as MNHEY and CDR2 as SVGAGI. V dropped 6 bases and J dropped 2 bases, with 11 bases sitting between them. The CDR3 loop spans 13 amino acids. CDR3 DNA sequence: TGTGCCAGCAGCCTACAGGAAGCCTACGAGCAGTACTTC. It is translated as CASSLQEAYEQYF.

The chain employs TRBV5-5 and TRBJ2-7, with TRBD2 matching 8 bases. With 4 bases clipped from V and 2 bases from J, the junction kept 8 bases outside the gene matches. This CDR3 has 15 residues. Germline CDR1 is SGHKS and CDR2 is YYEKEE (reference sequence). CDR3 protein: CASSALAGETYEQYF. The CDR3 DNA reads as TGTGCCAGCAGCGCCCTAGCGGGTGAAACCTACGAGCAGTACTTC.

In its sample, this clone was seen a few times. The chain uses TRBV27 and TRBJ1-2, with 10 bases fitting TRBD1. CDR1 is MNHEY and CDR2 is SMNVEV in the germline V gene (reference sequence). Trimming at V came to 3 bases and at J to 8 bases, leaving 12 bases not matched to a gene. The CDR3 has 16 amino acids. The CDR3 sequence is CASSFIQGQGNRGYTF. In DNA form, the CDR3 reads TGTGCCAGCAGTTTTATTCAGGGACAGGGGAACCGGGGCTACACCTTC.

Turning to this clone: The same CDR3 can be traced to other DNA sequences in this sample. The V call is TRBV7-9, the J call TRBJ1-1; D not certain. Germline assignment: CDR1 SEHNR and CDR2 FQNEAQ (reference sequence). The CDR3 length is 12 residues. V was cut by 1 base and J by 5 bases, with 5 bases left in between. This CDR3 is CASSLDVTEAFF. CDR3 sequence (DNA): TGTGCCAGCAGCTTAGATGTTACTGAAGCTTTCTTT.

About this clone itself: Other nucleotide sequences in the sample specify the same CDR3. V gene TRBV5-6 combines with J gene TRBJ1-1, with D unclear. This CDR3 has 14 residues. Trimming took off 2 bases at V and 1 base at J, with 9 bases between the two ends. The germline CDR1 and CDR2 sequences are SGHDT and YYEEEE. The CDR3 sequence: CASSFNLGNTEAFF. The CDR3 DNA reads TGTGCCAGCAGCTTCAACCTGGGGAACACTGAAGCTTTCTTT.

This sequence joins TRBV5-1 and TRBJ1-2; D call uncertain. The CDR3 length is 14 residues. Germline CDR1 SGHRS, CDR2 YFSETQ. The germline V and J ends were trimmed by 1 base and 0 bases, with 7 bases remaining between them. CDR3 in DNA: TGCGCCAGCAGCTTGCTCGAAACTAACTATGGCTACACCTTC. Its protein is CASSLLETNYGYTF.

This clone was seen many times. The chain is built from TRBV25-1 and TRBJ2-2, with 8 bases identical to TRBD1. Germline V gene sequence: CDR1 MGHDK, CDR2 SYGVNS. CDR3 size: 15 residues. Trimming cost V 3 bases and J 3 bases; bases outside gene matches: 3. CDR3 in amino acids: CASSDNRGDTGELFF. The CDR3 DNA follows: TGTGCCAGCAGTGATAACAGGGGGGACACCGGGGAGCTGTTTTTT.

The V gene is TRBV6-1, the J gene TRBJ1-3; D gene unclear. Trimming removed 1 base at V and 1 base at J, with 8 bases between. There are 15 residues in the CDR3. Germline V gene data show CDR1 as MNHNS and CDR2 as SASEGT. CDR3 in DNA: TGTGCCAGCAGTGAAGGTATAGATTCTGGAAACACCATATATTTT. This encodes CASSEGIDSGNTIYF.